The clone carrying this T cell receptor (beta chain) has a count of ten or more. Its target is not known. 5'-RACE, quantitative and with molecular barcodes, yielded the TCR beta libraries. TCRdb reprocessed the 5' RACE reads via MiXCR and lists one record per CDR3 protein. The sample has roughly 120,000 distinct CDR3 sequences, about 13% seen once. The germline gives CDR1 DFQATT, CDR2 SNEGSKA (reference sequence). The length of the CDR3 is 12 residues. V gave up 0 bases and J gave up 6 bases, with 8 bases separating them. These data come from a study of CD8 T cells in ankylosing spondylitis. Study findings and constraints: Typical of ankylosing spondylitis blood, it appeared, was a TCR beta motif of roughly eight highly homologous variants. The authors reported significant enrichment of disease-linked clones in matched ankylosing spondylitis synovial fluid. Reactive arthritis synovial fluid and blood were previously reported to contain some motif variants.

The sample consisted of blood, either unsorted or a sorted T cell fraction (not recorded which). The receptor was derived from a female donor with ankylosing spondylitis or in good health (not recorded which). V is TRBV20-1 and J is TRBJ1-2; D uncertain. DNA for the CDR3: TGCAGTGCTAGAGAAAGGATAGATGGCTACACCTTC. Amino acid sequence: CSARERIDGYTF.